These 12 T cell receptor beta chains were all obtained from the same sample, sequenced in a study of early T cells in non-severe SARS-CoV-2 infection. TCRdb called the 5' RACE reads again in MiXCR, with one record for every CDR3 protein. The sample carries about 110,000 distinct CDR3 sequences, about 12% recorded once. The sample consisted of whole blood. These receptor sequences come from an adult who was a healthcare worker with PCR-confirmed SARS-CoV-2 infection or an uninfected control (not recorded which).

This clonotype was counted ten times or more. This rearrangement joins TRBV7-3 to TRBJ2-1; perhaps TRBD1 as D (5 bases). CDR1 SGHTA and CDR2 FQGTGA come from the germline V gene. CDR3 length: 20 amino acids. Trimming cost V 1 base and J 5 bases, with 27 bases left between them. The chain's CDR3 is CASSLRGPALGQGLHNEQFF. The DNA for the CDR3 is TGTGCCAGCAGCTTAAGGGGCCCGGCATTGGGGCAGGGCCTCCACAATGAGCAGTTCTTC.

This clonotype was detected many times. The chain employs TRBV7-8 and TRBJ2-1; TRBD1 matches 7 bases. Trimming cost V 1 base and J 6 bases; bases outside gene matches: 9. The CDR3 spans 16 residues. Germline V lookup: CDR1 SGHVS, CDR2 FQNEAQ. DNA of the CDR3: TGTGCCAGCAGCTTAGGATCGTACAGGGGTGGCAATGAGCAGTTCTTC. Amino acids: CASSLGSYRGGNEQFF.

The chain carries TRBV5-1 and TRBJ2-6, with TRBD1 matching 9 bases. The CDR3 consists of 18 residues. Per the germline V gene, CDR1 is SGHRS and CDR2 is YFSETQ. The trim removed 4 bases at V and 0 bases at J, leaving 8 bases unmatched. The chain's CDR3 is CASSPPTGGLSGANVLTF. CDR3 sequence (DNA): TGCGCCAGCAGCCCACCGACAGGGGGGCTCTCTGGGGCCAACGTCCTGACTTTC.

This chain links TRBV7-8 with TRBJ2-7, with D unclear. Trimming stripped 5 bases from V and 2 bases from J, with 7 bases between. Germline assignment: CDR1 SGHVS and CDR2 FQNEAQ. CDR3 size: 12 residues. The CDR3 protein is CASSRSPYEQYF. The CDR3 nucleotides read TGTGCCAGCAGCCGGAGCCCCTACGAGCAGTACTTC.

The chain carries TRBV5-1 and TRBJ1-3; D perhaps matches TRBD1 (6 bases). V was trimmed by 5 bases and J by 0 bases, leaving 12 bases between them. Germline V gene sequence: CDR1 SGHRS, CDR2 YFSETQ. The CDR3 runs 15 residues. The CDR3 reads CASSPDRNSGNTIYF. In DNA, the CDR3 is TGCGCCAGCAGTCCGGACAGAAACTCTGGAAACACCATATATTTT. The variable domain in full, completed from reference TRBV5-1 and TRBJ1-3, reads KAGVTQTPRYLIKTRGQQVTLSCSPISGHRSVSWYQQTPGQGLQFLFEYFSETQRNKGNFPGRFSGRQFSNSRSEMNVSTLELGDSALYLCASSPDRNSGNTIYFGEGSWLTVV.

This clonotype showed up just a few times. The chain carries TRBV13 and TRBJ2-1; TRBD2 aligns across 7 bases. There are 19 residues in the CDR3. V trimming: 3 bases; J trimming: 10 bases; junction bases outside the gene matches: 24. Germline CDR1 and CDR2: PRHDT and FYEKMQ (reference sequence). CDR3: CASSLVLLTGTTFSWEQFF. CDR3 coding DNA: TGTGCCAGCAGCTTGGTCCTCTTAACCGGGACTACTTTCTCGTGGGAGCAGTTCTTC.

This clonotype was detected only once. This sequence joins TRBV6-5 and TRBJ2-7, with TRBD1 identical over 9 bases. Trimming cost V 8 bases and J 7 bases; bases outside gene matches: 15. Germline CDR1 and CDR2: MNHEY and SVGAGI. The CDR3 contains 15 residues. The CDR3 loop is CASGADRGWGLEQYF. The CDR3 region has the DNA TGTGCCAGCGGTGCCGACAGGGGGTGGGGCCTGGAGCAGTACTTC.

This chain joins TRBV7-2 and TRBJ2-1, with a tentative D call TRBD2 (6 bases). V was cut by 3 bases and J by 7 bases, with 13 bases left in between. The CDR3 has 14 amino acids. Germline V lookup: CDR1 SGHTA, CDR2 FQGNSA. The CDR3 DNA sequence: TGTGCCAGCAGCTTGGTCCCCGGGACTAATGAGCAGTTCTTC. Its protein is CASSLVPGTNEQFF.

This clonotype was recorded many times. The CDR3 DNA reads TGTGCCAGCAGCTTAGCGGGTACAGGGCAGAACACTGAAGCTTTCTTT. Translated: CASSLAGTGQNTEAFF. This chain connects TRBV7-9 to TRBJ1-1, with D perhaps TRBD1 (6 bases). Germline-derived CDR1 and CDR2 are SEHNR and FQNEAQ (reference sequence). Trimming pared 0 bases from V and 1 base from J, leaving 12 bases between. The CDR3 is 16 residues long.

This clonotype was counted only a few times. The chain joins TRBV6-2 or TRBV6-3 to TRBJ1-1; D gene uncertain. Germline V gives CDR1 MNHEY, CDR2 SVGEGT. The CDR3 loop spans 11 amino acids. The CDR3 DNA reads as TGTTCCAAAGGGAGGAACACTGAAGCTTTCTTT. Protein sequence: CSKGRNTEAFF.

At least ten counts were recorded for this clonotype. The gene calls are TRBV27 and TRBJ2-7; 7 positions match TRBD2. V was clipped by 3 bases and J by 3 bases; unmatched bases: 5. Germline assignment: CDR1 MNHEY and CDR2 SMNVEV (reference sequence). This CDR3 has 14 residues. This CDR3 is CASSLAGAIYEQYF. DNA for the CDR3: TGTGCCAGCAGTTTGGCGGGAGCGATCTACGAGCAGTACTTC.

This rearrangement joins TRBV11-2 to TRBJ2-7; 8 bases are a match to TRBD1. The CDR3 sequence is 16 residues long. V shed 5 bases, J shed 3 bases, and the junction held 12 bases outside the gene matches. The germline V gene has CDR1 SGHAT and CDR2 FQNNGV. CDR3 bases: TGTGCCAGCAGCCCGGGACAGGTCCTAACCCTCTACGAGCAGTACTTC. Translating it yields CASSPGQVLTLYEQYF.